Below, 26 T cell receptor beta chains from the same sample are listed, as sequenced in a study of brain T cells in children with intractable seizures. Profiling relied on immunoSEQ multiplex PCR, and the TCRdb table lists in-frame clones only, not all of them. The profile covers hundreds of thousands of clones, with roughly 92% appearing a single time and 5% to 7% taken by the ten largest. Time point specified: blood from clinic visit 5 months post-surgery; TSC patient then seizure free. This specimen consisted of peripheral blood, obtained around 5 months after surgery. All receptors derive from a boy under two years old with tuberous sclerosis and intractable seizures.

The rearrangement joins TRBV7-3 to TRBJ1-1; maybe TRBD1 (5 bases). The CDR3 is 15 amino acids. The V and J ends lost 5 bases and 1 base respectively, with 14 bases between them. Germline-derived CDR1 and CDR2 are SGHTA and FQGTGA. In DNA form, the CDR3 reads TGTGCCAGCAGCCTACTACCCGGACAGAACACTGAAGCTTTCTTT. This encodes CASSLLPGQNTEAFF.

The rearrangement links TRBV7-9 to TRBJ2-1, with D tentatively TRBD1 or TRBD2 (5 bases each). Per the germline V gene, CDR1 is SEHNR and CDR2 is FQNEAQ (reference sequence). V was cut by 4 bases and J by 3 bases, with 13 bases left in between. The length of the CDR3 is 15 residues. CDR3 in amino acids: CASSSDRDYYNEQFF. CDR3 in DNA: TGTGCCAGCAGCTCCGACAGAGACTACTACAATGAGCAGTTCTTC.

The rearrangement joins TRBV7-8 to TRBJ1-6; 8 bases agree with TRBD1. The germline V gene has CDR1 SGHVS and CDR2 FQNEAQ. Trimming cost V 5 bases and J 0 bases; bases outside gene matches: 6. This CDR3 has 17 amino acids. In DNA form, the CDR3 reads TGTGCCAGCAGCCGCAACAGGGGGAGCTCCTATAATTCACCCCTCCACTTT. It specifies CASSRNRGSSYNSPLHF.

The chain uses TRBV7-9 and TRBJ2-1, with D possibly being TRBD1 or TRBD2 (6 bases each). The CDR3 consists of 15 residues. Germline V gene lookup returns CDR1 SEHNR and CDR2 FQNEAQ (reference sequence). Trimming removed 5 bases from V and 8 bases from J, with 19 bases in between. The CDR3 protein is CASSTSQGSGDEQFF. CDR3 sequence (DNA): TGTGCCAGCAGCACTAGCCAGGGGAGTGGGGATGAGCAGTTCTTC.

This chain connects TRBV5-1 to TRBJ2-5; TRBD1 agrees at 11 bases. The CDR3 has 19 amino acids. V was clipped by 0 bases and J by 3 bases; unmatched bases: 13. Germline CDR1 is SGHRS and CDR2 is YFSETQ. The CDR3 DNA is TGCGCCAGCAGCTTGGCTCCTTGGAGAGGACAGGGGGCCGAAGAGACCCAGTACTTC. It codes for CASSLAPWRGQGAEETQYF.

The J gene is TRBJ1-6, the V gene TRBV6-2 or TRBV6-3; tentative D call: TRBD1 (5 bases). This CDR3 has 14 amino acids. V was trimmed by 2 bases and J by 7 bases, leaving 9 bases between them. Germline V lookup: CDR1 MNHEY, CDR2 SVGEGT. As DNA, the CDR3 is TGTGCCAGCAGTTACAGAGCAGGGAATTCACCCCTCCACTTT. This codes for CASSYRAGNSPLHF.

As for this clone: The junction differs from germline at one of its ends, possibly a read error. This chain links TRBV19 with TRBJ1-5, with D hard to call. Per the germline V gene, CDR1 is LNHDA and CDR2 is SQIVND (reference sequence). The CDR3 extends over 13 amino acids. The CDR3 here is CATEAFGNQPQHF. DNA for the CDR3: TGTGCCACCGAGGCCTTCGGCAACCAGCCCCAGCATTTT.

J is TRBJ1-1 and V is TRBV11-2, with D perhaps matching TRBD1 (5 bases). The germline V gene encodes CDR1 SGHAT and CDR2 FQNNGV. The CDR3 runs to 14 residues. V lost 0 bases and J 6 bases, leaving 11 bases between the germline ends. CDR3 residues: CASSLDGQGSEAFF. In nucleotides, the CDR3 is TGTGCCAGCAGCTTAGATGGTCAGGGCTCTGAAGCTTTCTTT.

A remark on this clone: Other nucleotide sequences from this sample produce the same CDR3. The chain uses TRBV27 and TRBJ2-3; D unclear. This CDR3 is built from 13 residues. The germline CDR1 and CDR2 sequences are MNHEY and SMNVEV (reference sequence). V lost 3 bases and J lost 0, with 4 bases in between. The CDR3 DNA is TGTGCCAGCAGTTTGACTAGCACAGATACGCAGTATTTT. It codes for CASSLTSTDTQYF.

J is TRBJ2-3 and V is TRBV28; D not resolved. This CDR3 contains 14 residues. Per germline, CDR1 MDHEN and CDR2 SYDVKM. V was shortened by 7 bases and J by 2 bases, with 13 bases between the two germline ends. CDR3 sequence (DNA): TGTGCCAGCACCTTAAGAATCTCCACAGATACGCAGTATTTT. Translating it yields CASTLRISTDTQYF.

The CDR3, as DNA: TGTGCCAGCAGTGAAAGGGACAGGGTCCATGGCTACACCTTC. Its protein is CASSERDRVHGYTF. The chain employs TRBV6-1 and TRBJ1-2; 9 bases match TRBD1. The germline CDR1 and CDR2 sequences are MNHNS and SASEGT. The CDR3 is made up of 14 amino acids. V was clipped by 2 bases and J by 6 bases; unmatched bases: 4.

The chain has TRBV5-1 and TRBJ1-1; D ambiguous. CDR3 length equals 16 residues. The germline V and J ends were trimmed by 1 base and 3 bases, with 16 bases remaining between them. The germline gives CDR1 SGHRS, CDR2 YFSETQ. Here the CDR3 DNA reads TGCGCCAGCAGCTTGCTCACGCCCGGGGAAGACACTGAAGCTTTCTTT. Translation gives CASSLLTPGEDTEAFF.

This chain connects TRBV12-5 to TRBJ2-1; D is ambiguous. The germline gives CDR1 LGHNT, CDR2 FRNRAP. This CDR3 is built from 14 residues. Trimming left V 7 bases short and J 0 bases short, with 10 bases between. The CDR3 loop reads CASAPFSSYNEQFF. The CDR3 bases are TGTGCTAGTGCTCCCTTTAGCTCCTACAATGAGCAGTTCTTC.

The chain joins TRBV30 to TRBJ1-6, with D possibly being TRBD1 (5 bases). The CDR3 covers 15 residues. CDR1 GTSNPN and CDR2 SVGIG come from the germline V gene (reference sequence). Deletions cut 0 bases from V and 7 bases from J, with 13 bases between. The CDR3 DNA is TGTGCCTGGAGTGTAGGTGCGGGGCGGAATTCACCCCTCCACTTT. This encodes CAWSVGAGRNSPLHF.

V gene TRBV9 combines with J gene TRBJ2-7, with a possible D match to TRBD1 (6 bases). The CDR3 has 13 amino acids. Trimming left V 3 bases short and J 1 base short, with 8 bases between. The germline V gene has CDR1 SGDLS and CDR2 YYNGEE. The CDR3 DNA sequence: TGTGCCAGCAGCGCAGGGGAATCCTACGAGCAGTACTTC. Amino acids: CASSAGESYEQYF. Using reference TRBV9 and TRBJ2-7 for the parts outside the CDR3, the full variable domain is DSGVTQTPKHLITATGQRVTLRCSPRSGDLSVYWYQQSLDQGLQFLIQYYNGEERAKGNILERFSAQQFPDLHSELNLSSLELGDSALYFCASSAGESYEQYFGPGTRLTVT.

A single count supports this clone. This chain joins TRBV19 and TRBJ2-3; D gene uncertain. Deletions cut 6 bases from V and 0 bases from J, with 4 bases between. Germline CDR1 and CDR2: LNHDA and SQIVND (reference sequence). This CDR3 region has 12 residues. The CDR3 region has the DNA TGTGCCAGTAGCAGAAGCACAGATACGCAGTATTTT. As protein: CASSRSTDTQYF.

The chain has TRBV5-1 and TRBJ1-1; 11 bases fit TRBD1. Germline V CDR1 and CDR2: SGHRS, YFSETQ. The J segment lost 4 bases and the V segment lost 4 bases, leaving 0 bases of the junction unmatched. There are 13 residues in the CDR3. CDR3 sequence (DNA): TGCGCCAGCAGCGGGACAGGGGGCACTGAAGCTTTCTTT. Translated, it gives CASSGTGGTEAFF.

This clone is a singleton in its sample. This chain joins TRBV13 and TRBJ1-5; 7 positions agree with TRBD1. CDR1 PRHDT and CDR2 FYEKMQ come from the germline V gene (reference sequence). This CDR3 is built from 14 residues. V shed 6 bases, J shed 3 bases, and the junction held 5 bases outside the gene matches. The CDR3 here is CASSQDRFNQPQHF. The CDR3, as DNA: TGTGCCAGCAGTCAGGACAGGTTCAATCAGCCCCAGCATTTT.

The chain joins TRBV5-1 to TRBJ2-4, with 7 bases fitting TRBD1. The CDR3 sequence is 16 residues long. J lost 2 bases, V lost 0 bases, and 5 bases had no gene match. Germline lookup yields CDR1 SGHRS and CDR2 YFSETQ. This CDR3 is CASSLDPRGPKNIQYF. CDR3 DNA: TGCGCCAGCAGCTTGGACCCAAGGGGGCCCAAAAACATTCAGTACTTC.

The J gene is TRBJ2-1, the V gene TRBV3-1 (or the pseudogene TRBV3-2); D assignment may be TRBD1 or TRBD2 (5 bases each). The CDR3 is 15 residues long. Germline V CDR1 and CDR2: LGHDT, YNNKEL (reference sequence). V shed 4 bases and J shed 0 bases, with 10 bases lying between them. CDR3 in amino acids: CASSPAGSSYNEQFF. The CDR3 DNA sequence: TGTGCCAGCAGCCCCGCAGGGAGCTCCTACAATGAGCAGTTCTTC.

J is TRBJ2-7 and V is TRBV9; D perhaps matches TRBD2 (5 bases). Germline V gives CDR1 SGDLS, CDR2 YYNGEE. The V and J ends lost 2 bases and 5 bases respectively, with 17 bases between them. CDR3 length: 15 amino acids. CDR3 sequence: CASSVVISDGDEQYF. The CDR3 DNA reads TGTGCCAGCAGCGTTGTGATAAGCGACGGGGACGAGCAGTACTTC.

This chain joins TRBV5-4 and TRBJ1-1, with 7 bases that match TRBD1. Germline V gene data show CDR1 as SGHNT and CDR2 as YYREEE (reference sequence). The V and J ends lost 2 bases and 6 bases, in that order; junction bases with no gene match: 10. The CDR3 consists of 15 residues. CDR3: CASSFSTGVRPEAFF. The CDR3 coding sequence is TGTGCCAGCAGCTTTTCAACAGGGGTGAGGCCTGAAGCTTTCTTT.

This clone has more than one count but fewer than ten. The rearrangement joins TRBV6-6 to TRBJ1-5, with D uncertain. With 2 bases removed from V and 3 bases from J, the gap between germline ends came to 11 bases. This CDR3 comprises 15 residues. Per germline, CDR1 MNHNY and CDR2 SVGAGI (reference sequence). Here the CDR3 reads CASSYANLHNQPQHF. The DNA for the CDR3 is TGTGCCAGCAGTTACGCTAATTTGCACAATCAGCCCCAGCATTTT.

This chain joins TRBV9 and TRBJ2-7; 8 bases agree with TRBD1. CDR3 size: 14 residues. Germline trimming cut 3 bases from V and 6 bases from J; bases unmatched to any gene: 8. The germline gives CDR1 SGDLS, CDR2 YYNGEE. The CDR3 loop reads CASSALTDRGEQYF. CDR3 coding DNA: TGTGCCAGCAGCGCATTAACCGACAGGGGCGAGCAGTACTTC.

The rearrangement links TRBV19 to TRBJ1-1; 8 nucleotides align to TRBD1. The CDR3 is made up of 14 amino acids. In germline, CDR1 is LNHDA, CDR2 SQIVND (reference sequence). After removal of 5 bases from V and 7 bases from J, the junction contained 9 bases not matched to a gene. CDR3 region: CASSPTTGDGEAFF. CDR3 sequence (DNA): TGTGCCAGTAGTCCCACGACAGGGGACGGTGAAGCTTTCTTT.

The chain recombines TRBV28 with TRBJ1-4; possible D gene TRBD1, 5 bases. The CDR3 has 14 residues. Trimming shortened V by 3 bases and J by 6 bases, and 11 bases separated the two germline ends. CDR1 is MDHEN, CDR2 SYDVKM, per germline. The CDR3 protein is CASSLGDWDEKLFF. The DNA for the CDR3 is TGTGCCAGCAGTTTGGGGGACTGGGATGAAAAACTGTTTTTT.